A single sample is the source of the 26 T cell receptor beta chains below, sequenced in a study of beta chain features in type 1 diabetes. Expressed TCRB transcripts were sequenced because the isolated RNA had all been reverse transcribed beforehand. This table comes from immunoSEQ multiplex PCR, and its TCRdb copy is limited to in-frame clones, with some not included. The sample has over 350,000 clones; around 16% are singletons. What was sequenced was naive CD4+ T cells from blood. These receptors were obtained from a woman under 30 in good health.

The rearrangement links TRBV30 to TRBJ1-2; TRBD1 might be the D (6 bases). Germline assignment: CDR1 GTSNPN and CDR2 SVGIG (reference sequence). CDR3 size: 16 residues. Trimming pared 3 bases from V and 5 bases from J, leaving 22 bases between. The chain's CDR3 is CAWSEGHTIPRYGYTF. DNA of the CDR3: TGTGCCTGGAGCGAGGGACACACGATTCCTCGGTATGGCTACACCTTC.

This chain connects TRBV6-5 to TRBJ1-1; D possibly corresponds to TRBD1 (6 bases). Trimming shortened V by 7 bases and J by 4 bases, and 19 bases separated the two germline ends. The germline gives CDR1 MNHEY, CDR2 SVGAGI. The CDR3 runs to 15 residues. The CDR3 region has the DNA TGTGCCAGCACCAGAGCGGGGGGGCTGGGCACTGAAGCTTTCTTT. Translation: CASTRAGGLGTEAFF.

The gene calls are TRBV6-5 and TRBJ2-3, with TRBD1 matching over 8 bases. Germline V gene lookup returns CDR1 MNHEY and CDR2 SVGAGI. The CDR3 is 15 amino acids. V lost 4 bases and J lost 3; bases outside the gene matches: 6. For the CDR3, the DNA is TGTGCCAGCAGTTCCGACAGGGGAAGGACAGATACGCAGTATTTT. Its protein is CASSSDRGRTDTQYF.

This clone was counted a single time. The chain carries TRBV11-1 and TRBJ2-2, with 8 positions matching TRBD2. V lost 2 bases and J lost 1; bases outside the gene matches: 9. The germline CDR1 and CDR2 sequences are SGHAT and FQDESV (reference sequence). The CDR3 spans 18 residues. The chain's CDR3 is CASSLTGAGGQNTGELFF. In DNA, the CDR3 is TGTGCCAGCAGCTTAACTGGGGCGGGAGGACAGAACACCGGGGAGCTGTTTTTT.

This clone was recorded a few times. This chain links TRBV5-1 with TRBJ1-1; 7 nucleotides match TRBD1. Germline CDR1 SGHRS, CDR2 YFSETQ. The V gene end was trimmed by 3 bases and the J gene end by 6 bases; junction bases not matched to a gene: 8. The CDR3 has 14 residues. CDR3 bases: TGCGCCAGCAGCTCTCAGGGGGTTTCGTCTGAAGCTTTCTTT. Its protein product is CASSSQGVSSEAFF.

CDR3 sequence: CASSPPLTTSYNEQFF. CDR3 DNA sequence: TGTGCCAGCTCACCACCGTTGACAACTTCCTACAATGAGCAGTTCTTC. The V gene is TRBV18, the J gene TRBJ2-1; D is unresolved. V was cut by 0 bases and J by 1 base, with 10 bases left in between. Germline V CDR1 and CDR2: KGHSH, LQKENI. The CDR3 runs 16 residues.

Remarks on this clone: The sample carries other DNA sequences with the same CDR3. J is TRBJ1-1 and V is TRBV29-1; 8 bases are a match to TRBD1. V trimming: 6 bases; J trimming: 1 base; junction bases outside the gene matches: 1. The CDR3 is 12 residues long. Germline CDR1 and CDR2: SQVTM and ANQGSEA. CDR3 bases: TGCAGCGTCGACAGGGGGAACACTGAAGCTTTCTTT. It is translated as CSVDRGNTEAFF.

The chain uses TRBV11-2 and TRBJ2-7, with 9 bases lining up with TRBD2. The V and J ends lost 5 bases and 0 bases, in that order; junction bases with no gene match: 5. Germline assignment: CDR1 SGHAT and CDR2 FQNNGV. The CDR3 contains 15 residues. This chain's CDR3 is CASSQSGGISYEQYF. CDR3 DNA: TGTGCCAGCAGCCAGAGCGGGGGGATCTCCTACGAGCAGTACTTC.

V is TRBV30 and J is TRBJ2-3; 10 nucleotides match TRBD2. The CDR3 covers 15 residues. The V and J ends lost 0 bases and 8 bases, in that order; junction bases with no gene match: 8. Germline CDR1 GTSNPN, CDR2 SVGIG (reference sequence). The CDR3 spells CAWSVTSGRAGTQYF. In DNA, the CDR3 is TGTGCCTGGAGTGTAACCAGCGGGAGGGCCGGTACGCAGTATTTT.

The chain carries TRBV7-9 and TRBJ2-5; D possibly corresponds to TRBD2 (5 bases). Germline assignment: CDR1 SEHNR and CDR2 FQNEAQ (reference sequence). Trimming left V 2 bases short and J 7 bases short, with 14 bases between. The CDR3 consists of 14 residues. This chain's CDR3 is CASSLTTGKVTQYF. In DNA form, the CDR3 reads TGTGCCAGCAGCTTAACGACGGGGAAGGTGACCCAGTACTTC.

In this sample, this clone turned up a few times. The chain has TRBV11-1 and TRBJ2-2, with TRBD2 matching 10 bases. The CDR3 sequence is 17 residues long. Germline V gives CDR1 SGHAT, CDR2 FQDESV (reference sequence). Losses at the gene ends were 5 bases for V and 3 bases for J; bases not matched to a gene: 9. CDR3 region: CASSRSPSGSYTGELFF. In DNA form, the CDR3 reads TGTGCCAGCAGCCGGTCCCCTAGCGGGAGTTACACCGGGGAGCTGTTTTTT.

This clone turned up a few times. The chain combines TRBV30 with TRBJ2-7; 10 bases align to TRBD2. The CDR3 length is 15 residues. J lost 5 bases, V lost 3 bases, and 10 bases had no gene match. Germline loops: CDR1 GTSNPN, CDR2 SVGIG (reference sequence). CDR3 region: CAWSPGLAGVNEQYF. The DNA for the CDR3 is TGTGCCTGGAGCCCCGGGCTAGCGGGAGTAAACGAGCAGTACTTC.

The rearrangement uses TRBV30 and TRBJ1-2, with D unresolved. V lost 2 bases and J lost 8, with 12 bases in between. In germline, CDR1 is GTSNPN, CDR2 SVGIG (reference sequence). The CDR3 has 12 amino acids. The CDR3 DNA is TGTGCCTGGAGTTTACCGTCGGGGGGCTACACCTTC. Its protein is CAWSLPSGGYTF.

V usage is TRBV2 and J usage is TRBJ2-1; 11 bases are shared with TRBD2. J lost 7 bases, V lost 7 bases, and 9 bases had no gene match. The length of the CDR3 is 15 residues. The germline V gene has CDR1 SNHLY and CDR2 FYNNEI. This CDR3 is CASTLLAGVLNEQFF. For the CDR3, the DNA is TGTGCCAGCACACTACTAGCGGGAGTGTTGAATGAGCAGTTCTTC.

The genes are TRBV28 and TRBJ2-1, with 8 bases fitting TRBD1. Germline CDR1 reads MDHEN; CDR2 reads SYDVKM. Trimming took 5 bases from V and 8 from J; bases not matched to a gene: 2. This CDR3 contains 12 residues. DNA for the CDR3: TGTGCCAGCAGTGGACAGGGCGATGAGCAGTTCTTC. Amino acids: CASSGQGDEQFF.

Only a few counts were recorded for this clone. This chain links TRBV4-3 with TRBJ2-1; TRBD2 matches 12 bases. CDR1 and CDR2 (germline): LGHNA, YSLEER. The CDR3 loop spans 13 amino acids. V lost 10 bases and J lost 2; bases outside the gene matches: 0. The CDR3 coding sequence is TGCGCCACTAGCGGGAGGGCCTACAATGAGCAGTTCTTC. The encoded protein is CATSGRAYNEQFF.

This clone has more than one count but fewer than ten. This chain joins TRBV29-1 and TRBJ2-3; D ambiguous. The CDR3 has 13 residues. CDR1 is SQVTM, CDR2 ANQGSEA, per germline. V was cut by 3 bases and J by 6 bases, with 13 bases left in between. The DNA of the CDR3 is TGCAGCGTTGACGGCGAAGCGACGGATACGCAGTATTTT. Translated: CSVDGEATDTQYF.

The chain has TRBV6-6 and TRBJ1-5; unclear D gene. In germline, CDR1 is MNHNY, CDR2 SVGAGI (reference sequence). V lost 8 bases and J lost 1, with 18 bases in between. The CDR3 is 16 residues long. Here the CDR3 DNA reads TGTGCCAGCCTCGACTACGAGACACTGAGCAATCAGCCCCAGCATTTT. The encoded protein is CASLDYETLSNQPQHF.

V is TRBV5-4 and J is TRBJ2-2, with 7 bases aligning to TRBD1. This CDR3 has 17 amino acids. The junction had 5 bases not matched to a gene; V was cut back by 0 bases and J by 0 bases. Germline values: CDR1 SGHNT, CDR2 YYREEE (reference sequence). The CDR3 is CASSLVSGGANTGELFF. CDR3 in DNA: TGTGCCAGCAGCTTGGTGTCAGGGGGTGCGAACACCGGGGAGCTGTTTTTT.

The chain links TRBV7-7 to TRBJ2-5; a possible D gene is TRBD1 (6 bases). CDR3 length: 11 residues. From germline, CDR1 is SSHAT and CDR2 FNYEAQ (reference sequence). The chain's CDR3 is CATGHQETQYF. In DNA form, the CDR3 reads TGTGCTACGGGACATCAAGAGACCCAGTACTTC.

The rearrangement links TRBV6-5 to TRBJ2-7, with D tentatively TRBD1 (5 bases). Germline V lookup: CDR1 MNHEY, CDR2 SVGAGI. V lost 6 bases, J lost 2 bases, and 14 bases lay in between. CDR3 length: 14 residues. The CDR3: CASRGFRVTYEQYF. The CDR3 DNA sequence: TGTGCCAGCAGGGGATTCAGGGTAACCTACGAGCAGTACTTC.

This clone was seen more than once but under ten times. This CDR3 is CASSHGLAGVVTQYF. In nucleotides, the CDR3 is TGCGCCAGCAGCCACGGACTAGCGGGAGTCGTGACCCAGTACTTC. The chain employs TRBV4-3 and TRBJ2-5; 13 nucleotides match TRBD2. The junction had 5 bases not matched to a gene; V was cut back by 3 bases and J by 7 bases. Germline V CDR1 and CDR2: LGHNA, YSLEER. This CDR3 is 15 amino acids long.

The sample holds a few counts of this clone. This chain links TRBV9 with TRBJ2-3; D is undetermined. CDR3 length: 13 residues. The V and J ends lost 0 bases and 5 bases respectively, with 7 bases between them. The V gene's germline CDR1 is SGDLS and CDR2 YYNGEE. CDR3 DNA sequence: TGTGCCAGCAGCGTAGGATCAGAAGATACGCAGTATTTT. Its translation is CASSVGSEDTQYF.

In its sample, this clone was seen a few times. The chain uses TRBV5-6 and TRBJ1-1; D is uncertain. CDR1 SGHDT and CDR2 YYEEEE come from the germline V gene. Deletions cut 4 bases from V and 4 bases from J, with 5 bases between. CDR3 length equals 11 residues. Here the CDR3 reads CASSRSTEAFF. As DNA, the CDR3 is TGTGCCAGCAGCCGTTCCACTGAAGCTTTCTTT.

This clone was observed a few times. In nucleotides, the CDR3 is TGTGCCAGCTCATCAACCGGGACTACGGTATTCGATGAGCAGTTCTTC. Translated: CASSSTGTTVFDEQFF. The chain links TRBV18 to TRBJ2-1, with TRBD2 identical over 7 bases. The CDR3 is 16 amino acids. The germline CDR1 and CDR2 sequences are KGHSH and LQKENI. The ends lost 5 bases at V and 8 bases at J; junction bases unmatched: 15.

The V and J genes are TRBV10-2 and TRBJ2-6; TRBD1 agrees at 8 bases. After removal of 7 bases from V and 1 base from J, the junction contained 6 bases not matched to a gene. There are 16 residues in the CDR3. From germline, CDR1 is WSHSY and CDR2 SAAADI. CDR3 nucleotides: TGCGCCAGCAACGGACAGGGCCCTTCTGGGGCCAACGTCCTGACTTTC. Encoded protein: CASNGQGPSGANVLTF.